Following are 30 T cell receptor beta chains from one sample sequenced in a study of shared T cell receptors in the human thymus. Assay: immunoSEQ multiplex PCR; the TCRdb copy retains only in-frame clones and omits some. This sample has under 850,000 clones, with roughly 90% found just once. These data were likewise used in another study, on human thymus T cells.

Sequenced input: thymocytes. These receptors originate from a boy younger than two with a congenital heart defect.

The rearrangement uses TRBV4-2 and TRBJ2-7, with a weak D call TRBD2 (6 bases). Germline V gene sequence: CDR1 LGHNA, CDR2 YNFKEQ. This CDR3 has 15 residues. V lost 4 bases to trimming and J lost 7 bases, with 20 bases between them. The DNA of the CDR3 is TGTGCCAGCAGCCCCACTCGAGGGGCGGGGCGAGAGCAGTACTTC. Translation gives CASSPTRGAGREQYF.

This rearrangement joins TRBV5-6 to TRBJ2-7; D is possibly TRBD2 (7 bases). From germline, CDR1 is SGHDT and CDR2 YYEEEE. The length of the CDR3 is 11 residues. DNA for the CDR3: TGTTCTCGGGGGGCTGCCTACGAGCAGTACTTC. Its translation is CSRGAAYEQYF.

The genes are TRBV29-1 and TRBJ2-2; TRBD1 aligns across 8 bases. Trimming cost V 4 bases and J 5 bases; bases outside gene matches: 3. Germline assignment: CDR1 SQVTM and CDR2 ANQGSEA. This CDR3 contains 13 residues. The CDR3, as DNA: TGCAGCGTTGTAACAGGGGGAACCGGGGAGCTGTTTTTT. Its translation is CSVVTGGTGELFF.

J is TRBJ2-7 and V is TRBV7-2; 8 nucleotides agree with TRBD1. CDR3 length: 15 residues. The germline CDR1 and CDR2 sequences are SGHTA and FQGNSA. Unmatched junction bases numbered 5, after V lost 4 bases and J lost 0 bases. This CDR3 is CASSCHRGDSYEQYF. CDR3 sequence (DNA): TGTGCCAGCAGCTGCCACAGGGGGGACTCCTACGAGCAGTACTTC.

The rearrangement links TRBV6-6 to TRBJ2-1, with 7 bases matching TRBD2. CDR1 is MNHNY and CDR2 is SVGAGI in the germline V gene (reference sequence). V lost 2 bases, J lost 14 bases, and 15 bases stayed unmatched. This CDR3 comprises 15 residues. The CDR3 sequence is CASSYIPGLVVHKFF. The CDR3 region has the DNA TGTGCCAGCAGTTACATCCCTGGACTAGTGGTGCACAAGTTCTTC.

The chain employs TRBV7-2 and TRBJ2-7; TRBD2 agrees at 12 bases. The V gene end was trimmed by 5 bases and the J gene end by 3 bases; junction bases not matched to a gene: 5. This CDR3 comprises 15 residues. Germline CDR1 and CDR2: SGHTA and FQGNSA. The CDR3 coding sequence is TGTGCCAGCAGCGAGACTAGCGGGAGAGGCTACGAGCAGTACTTC. Translation gives CASSETSGRGYEQYF.

This clone was observed a handful of times. The CDR3 coding sequence is TGTGCCAGTAGGGACAGTAGCAATCAGCCCCAGCATTTT. This gives the protein CASRDSSNQPQHF. The genes are TRBV19 and TRBJ1-5; perhaps TRBD1 as D (6 bases). The CDR3 sequence is 13 residues long. Germline loops: CDR1 LNHDA, CDR2 SQIVND (reference sequence). Trimming shortened V by 6 bases and J by 0 bases, and 6 bases separated the two germline ends. Based on the CDR3 plus reference TRBV19 and TRBJ1-5, the full variable domain is DGGITQSPKYLFRKEGQNVTLSCEQNLNHDAMYWYRQDPGQGLRLIYYSQIVNDFQKGDIAEGYSVSREKKESFPLTVTSAQKNPTAFYLCASRDSSNQPQHFGDGTRLSIL.

The chain is built from TRBV27 and TRBJ1-5, with TRBD1 matching 7 bases. The V segment lost 5 bases and the J segment 7 bases; nucleotides outside the gene matches: 8. The CDR3 spans 14 residues. Germline-derived CDR1 and CDR2 are MNHEY and SMNVEV (reference sequence). CDR3: CASSVRQGVQPQHF. The CDR3 region has the DNA TGTGCCAGCAGTGTGAGACAGGGCGTACAGCCCCAGCATTTT.

The chain combines TRBV29-1 with TRBJ2-3; a weak D match, TRBD2 (6 bases). The CDR3 totals 15 residues. The V end lost 1 base, the J end lost 2 bases, and 13 bases lay between the germline ends. Germline V lookup: CDR1 SQVTM, CDR2 ANQGSEA. The chain's CDR3 is CSVEVRDSNTDTQYF. CDR3 in DNA: TGCAGCGTTGAAGTAAGGGACTCCAACACAGATACGCAGTATTTT.

The V call is TRBV18, the J call TRBJ1-4, with D hard to call. V was shortened by 5 bases and J by 8 bases, with 12 bases between the two germline ends. Germline CDR1 and CDR2: KGHSH and LQKENI. The CDR3 has 13 amino acids. CDR3 amino acids: CASSIAFGEKLFF. CDR3 in DNA: TGTGCCAGCTCAATCGCTTTCGGGGAAAAACTGTTTTTT.

The chain recombines TRBV28 with TRBJ2-1; 11 nucleotides align to TRBD2. With 6 bases clipped from V and 15 bases from J, the junction kept 4 bases outside the gene matches. The germline V gene has CDR1 MDHEN and CDR2 SYDVKM. The CDR3 spans 11 residues. The CDR3 spells CASSSGTSGFF. The CDR3 coding sequence is TGTGCCAGCAGCTCCGGGACTAGCGGGTTCTTC.

The rearrangement links TRBV19 to TRBJ2-2; possibly TRBD2 for D (5 bases). This CDR3 comprises 17 residues. V gave up 3 bases and J gave up 2 bases, with 16 bases separating them. In germline, CDR1 is LNHDA, CDR2 SQIVND (reference sequence). CDR3 sequence (DNA): TGTGCCAGTAGTATCCCTCTCGGCGGACTCAACACCGGGGAGCTGTTTTTT. Its translation: CASSIPLGGLNTGELFF.

CDR3 sequence reads: CASSPVLSNQPQHF. In DNA form, the CDR3 reads TGCGCCAGCAGCCCCGTACTTAGCAATCAGCCCCAGCATTTT. This chain connects TRBV4-3 to TRBJ1-5; no clear D gene. The CDR3 is 14 residues long. Germline CDR1 reads LGHNA; CDR2 reads YSLEER. V shed 4 bases and J shed 0 bases, with 7 bases lying between them.

V usage is TRBV28 and J usage is TRBJ1-1; D gene uncertain. This CDR3 region has 14 residues. V was clipped by 5 bases and J by 6 bases, with 16 bases between them. Germline V gene data show CDR1 as MDHEN and CDR2 as SYDVKM. The CDR3 region is CASSTDLRGPEAFF. DNA for the CDR3: TGTGCCAGCAGTACGGACCTACGCGGGCCTGAAGCTTTCTTT.

The genes are TRBV15 and TRBJ2-7, with 10 bases fitting TRBD1. The CDR3 contains 16 residues. V lost 2 bases, J lost 4 bases, and 8 bases stayed unmatched. The germline V gene encodes CDR1 LNHNV and CDR2 YYDKDF (reference sequence). CDR3 in amino acids: CATSRPQGTGAYEQYF. The CDR3 DNA follows: TGTGCCACCAGCAGACCCCAGGGGACAGGGGCTTACGAGCAGTACTTC.

The V call is TRBV28, the J call TRBJ1-5; D not certain. CDR1 MDHEN and CDR2 SYDVKM come from the germline V gene. Trimming took off 4 bases at V and 0 bases at J, with 10 bases between the two ends. The CDR3 is made up of 15 amino acids. The CDR3 DNA sequence: TGTGCCAGCAGTTCACGGGGAACTAGCAATCAGCCCCAGCATTTT. This sequence encodes CASSSRGTSNQPQHF.

This clone occurred once. The chain's CDR3 is CASSTTGTSGSLTYNEQFF. The CDR3 DNA reads as TGTGCCAGCAGCACCACCGGGACTAGCGGGTCCCTTACCTACAATGAGCAGTTCTTC. The chain combines TRBV7-3 with TRBJ2-1; 12 nucleotides align to TRBD2. Germline loops: CDR1 SGHTA, CDR2 FQGTGA. Trimming at V came to 5 bases and at J to 2 bases, leaving 13 bases not matched to a gene. The CDR3 covers 19 residues.

V is TRBV21-1 and J is TRBJ1-2; the DNA was not compared with TRBD1, the D call given in the table. TRBV21-1 is tagged as a pseudogene. The CDR3 runs to 13 residues. The CDR3 coding sequence is TGTGCCAGCAGCCCACCACAGGGATATGGCTACACCTTC. It is translated as CASSPPQGYGYTF.

The chain couples TRBV5-5 to TRBJ2-7, with a possible D match to TRBD1 (6 bases). The CDR3 totals 14 residues. CDR1 is SGHKS, CDR2 YYEKEE, per germline (reference sequence). V lost 0 bases, J lost 4 bases, and 11 bases lay in between. CDR3 sequence reads: CASSLGGQPYEQYF. For the CDR3, the DNA is TGTGCCAGCAGCTTGGGGGGACAACCTTACGAGCAGTACTTC.

The chain carries TRBV7-2 and TRBJ1-1; 10 bases map to TRBD1. The CDR3 spans 15 residues. Germline trimming cut 4 bases from V and 4 bases from J; bases unmatched to any gene: 6. CDR1 is SGHTA and CDR2 is FQGNSA in the germline V gene. CDR3 amino acids: CASSSRDRGPTEAFF. The CDR3 DNA reads as TGTGCCAGCAGCTCCCGGGACAGGGGTCCCACTGAAGCTTTCTTT.

This clone was counted only a few times. V usage is TRBV15 and J usage is TRBJ2-7, with 7 bases aligning to TRBD1. With V trimmed by 3 bases and J by 6 bases, 17 bases remained unmatched. The CDR3 is 17 residues long. Looked up from germline, CDR1 is LNHNV and CDR2 is YYDKDF (reference sequence). The CDR3 nucleotides are TGTGCCACCAGCAGTGGGAAGTTGGCAGGGGGACGGGGCGAGCAGTACTTC. Translation gives CATSSGKLAGGRGEQYF.

This clone was counted once. This chain links TRBV27 with TRBJ2-7, with 16 bases lining up with TRBD2. CDR3 length equals 19 residues. Germline lookup yields CDR1 MNHEY and CDR2 SMNVEV (reference sequence). V was clipped by 2 bases and J by 2 bases; unmatched bases: 9. This CDR3 reads CASSLRGTSGRALAYEQYF. CDR3 DNA sequence: TGTGCCAGCAGTTTAAGGGGGACTAGCGGGAGGGCCTTAGCCTACGAGCAGTACTTC.

In DNA, the CDR3 is TGTGCCAGCAGCTCCCCAGGGGACCACATGGCAGATACGCAGTATTTT. Protein: CASSSPGDHMADTQYF. This chain uses TRBV11-2 with TRBJ2-3; perhaps TRBD1 as D (6 bases). V dropped 4 bases and J dropped 4 bases, with 18 bases sitting between them. The CDR3 extends over 16 amino acids. Germline assignment: CDR1 SGHAT and CDR2 FQNNGV.

The chain combines TRBV2 with TRBJ2-7; the D is unclear. The V end lost 2 bases, the J end lost 3 bases, and 14 bases lay between the germline ends. The CDR3 runs to 15 residues. Germline V gene sequence: CDR1 SNHLY, CDR2 FYNNEI. CDR3 protein: CASSEWFALIYEQYF. The DNA of the CDR3 is TGTGCCAGCAGTGAATGGTTTGCGCTAATCTACGAGCAGTACTTC.

The chain links TRBV7-9 to TRBJ2-1; D not resolved. The germline gives CDR1 SEHNR, CDR2 FQNEAQ (reference sequence). The CDR3 runs 16 residues. V lost 5 bases, J lost 2 bases, and 16 bases lay in between. The CDR3 nucleotides are TGTGCCAGCAGCCCCCCGACTCCCACCCCCTACAATGAGCAGTTCTTC. Translated: CASSPPTPTPYNEQFF.

The chain employs TRBV28 and TRBJ2-1; possible D gene TRBD2, 6 bases. This CDR3 contains 16 residues. V lost 3 bases and J lost 0, with 12 bases in between. CDR1 and CDR2 from the germline V gene are MDHEN and SYDVKM. The DNA for the CDR3 is TGTGCCAGCAGTTTTTTGGGGGGAAGCTCCTACAATGAGCAGTTCTTC. Its translation is CASSFLGGSSYNEQFF.

The rearrangement links TRBV6-5 to TRBJ2-1; possibly TRBD2 for D (5 bases). Trimming left V 4 bases short and J 7 bases short, with 11 bases between. Germline V CDR1 and CDR2: MNHEY, SVGAGI. The CDR3 is 13 residues long. The CDR3 DNA reads TGTGCCAGCAGTTCCAGGACGGGGAATGAGCAGTTCTTC. This translates into CASSSRTGNEQFF.

This chain links TRBV28 with TRBJ1-2; TRBD1 matches 8 bases. There are 16 residues in the CDR3. V was pared by 0 bases and J by 4 bases, with 7 bases of the junction left unmatched. CDR1 is MDHEN, CDR2 SYDVKM, per germline. Here the CDR3 DNA reads TGTGCCAGCAGTTTATGGGACAGGGTTGCGTTCTATGGCTACACCTTC. Its translation is CASSLWDRVAFYGYTF.

The J gene is TRBJ2-7, the V gene TRBV18, with 7 bases that match TRBD2. J was trimmed by 5 bases and V by 3 bases; bases with no gene match: 13. This CDR3 is built from 16 residues. Germline-derived CDR1 and CDR2 are KGHSH and LQKENI. In DNA, the CDR3 is TGTGCCAGCTCACCCTCAATTACGAGACTAGCCCACGAGCAGTACTTC. Translating it yields CASSPSITRLAHEQYF.

This chain links TRBV29-1 with TRBJ1-4; TRBD1 matches 7 bases. This CDR3 is built from 14 residues. V was pared by 7 bases and J by 5 bases, with 10 bases of the junction left unmatched. Germline lookup yields CDR1 SQVTM and CDR2 ANQGSEA. The chain's CDR3 is CSARQDRLNEKLFF. The DNA of the CDR3 is TGCAGCGCACGCCAGGACAGGTTGAATGAAAAACTGTTTTTT.